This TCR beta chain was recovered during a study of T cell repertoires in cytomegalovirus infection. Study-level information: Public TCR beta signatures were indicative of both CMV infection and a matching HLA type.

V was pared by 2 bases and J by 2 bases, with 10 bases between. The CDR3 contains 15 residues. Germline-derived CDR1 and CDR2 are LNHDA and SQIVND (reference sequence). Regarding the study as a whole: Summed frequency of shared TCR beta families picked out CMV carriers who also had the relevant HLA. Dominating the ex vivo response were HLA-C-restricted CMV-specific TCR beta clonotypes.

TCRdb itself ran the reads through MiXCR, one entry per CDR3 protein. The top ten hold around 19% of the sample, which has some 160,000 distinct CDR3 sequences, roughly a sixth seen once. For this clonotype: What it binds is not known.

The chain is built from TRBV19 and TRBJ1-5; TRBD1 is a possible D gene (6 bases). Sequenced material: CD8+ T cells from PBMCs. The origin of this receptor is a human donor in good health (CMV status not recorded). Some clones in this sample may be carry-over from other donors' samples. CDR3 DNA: TGTGCCAGTAGTATAAGGGGGGGTGGCAATCAGCCCCAGCATTTT. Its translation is CASSIRGGGNQPQHF.